This is a list of T cell receptor beta chains from one sample in a study of OX40 agonist ivuxolimab in advanced cancers. Assay used: immunoSEQ multiplex PCR; TCRdb lists only in-frame clones, some missing. The sample has tens of thousands of clones; 60% to 80% are singletons. Here the sequenced sample was CD4+ or CD8+ T cells sorted from blood, taken in a trial of the OX40 agonist ivuxolimab. These receptors were taken from an adult with an advanced solid tumor such as melanoma, head and neck, liver or kidney cancer. Both conserved end residues are part of each CDR3. D genes are given only for firm matches. Not every row has a clone size; where given, it reads once, few, many or a size class.

j_call cdr3_length v_call d_call clone_size cdr3_aa cdr3_nt
TRBJ2-5 14 TRBV18 NA NA CASSPTSAQETQYF TGTGCCAGCTCCCCTACCTCAGCCCAAGAGACCCAGTACTTC
TRBJ1-1 11 TRBV11-2 NA NA CASSRNTEAFF TGTGCCAGCAGCCGCAACACTGAAGCTTTCTTT
TRBJ1-4 15 TRBV2 TRBD1 once CASRNQGATNEKLFF TGTGCCAGCAGGAATCAGGGGGCAACTAATGAAAAACTGTTTTTT
TRBJ2-7 15 TRBV5-1 NA few CASILPDNQRYEQYF TGCGCCAGCATCCTCCCGGACAATCAACGGTACGAGCAGTACTTC
TRBJ2-2 15 TRBV7-9 TRBD2 few CASSTSGTNTGELFF TGTGCCAGCAGCACTAGCGGGACGAACACCGGGGAGCTGTTTTTT
TRBJ2-1 18 TRBV5-1 TRBD2 NA CASSLKPASGESYNEQFF TGCGCCAGCAGCTTGAAACCCGCTAGCGGTGAGTCCTACAATGAGCAGTTCTTC
TRBJ2-7 15 TRBV14 TRBD1 NA CASSRRQGSTYEQYF TGTGCCAGCAGCCGCAGACAGGGGTCTACCTACGAGCAGTACTTC
TRBJ2-2 15 TRBV7-9 TRBD2 NA CASSYAGGGTGELFF TGTGCCAGCAGCTATGCTGGGGGGGGCACCGGGGAGCTGTTTTTT
TRBJ1-1 12 TRBV5-4 TRBD1 NA CARRTGDTEAFF TGTGCCAGAAGGACAGGGGACACTGAAGCTTTCTTT
TRBJ2-7 16 TRBV28 TRBD2 NA CASSPMGAGGTYEQYF TGTGCCAGCAGTCCCATGGGAGCGGGAGGTACCTACGAGCAGTACTTC
TRBJ2-3 16 TRBV28 NA NA CASSPWAGAGTDTQYF TGTGCCAGCAGTCCTTGGGCCGGGGCAGGCACAGATACGCAGTATTTT
TRBJ2-1 16 TRBV5-1 NA NA CASSLILGPSYNEQFF TGCGCCAGCAGCTTGATTCTGGGGCCGTCCTACAATGAGCAGTTCTTC
TRBJ1-5 14 TRBV19 NA NA CASAPSGINQPQHF TGTGCCAGTGCCCCTTCGGGGATAAATCAGCCCCAGCATTTT
TRBJ2-7 14 TRBV6-1 TRBD1 NA CASVPDRGGYEQYF TGTGCCAGCGTTCCCGACAGGGGAGGCTACGAGCAGTACTTC
TRBJ2-3 14 TRBV5-8 NA NA CASSLNAATDTQYF TGTGCCAGCAGCTTGAACGCCGCCACAGATACGCAGTATTTT
TRBJ1-5 14 TRBV27 NA many CASSLSDSNQPQHF TGTGCCAGCAGTTTATCGGACAGCAATCAGCCCCAGCATTTT
TRBJ1-2 13 TRBV2 NA few CASSPGANYGYTF TGTGCCAGCAGCCCCGGGGCAAACTATGGCTACACCTTC
TRBJ1-3 14 TRBV11-2 NA NA CASSLNRVGNTIYF TGTGCCAGCAGCCTCAACAGGGTGGGAAACACCATATATTTT
TRBJ1-2 15 TRBV7-3 TRBD1 NA CASSTGQGQHYGYTF TGTGCCAGCAGCACCGGACAGGGGCAGCACTATGGCTACACCTTC
TRBJ1-1 13 TRBV2 NA few CASMTGANTEAFF TGTGCCAGCATGACCGGGGCGAACACTGAAGCTTTCTTT
TRBJ1-1 15 TRBV10-3 NA NA CAISGAGRRNTEAFF TGTGCCATCAGTGGAGCCGGGCGTAGGAACACTGAAGCTTTCTTT
TRBJ2-7 16 TRBV5-1 TRBD2 NA CASSSGLAGRSYEQYF TGCGCCAGCAGCTCGGGACTAGCGGGCCGCTCCTACGAGCAGTACTTC
TRBJ2-1 14 TRBV30 NA NA CAWSIIGGVVEQFF TGTGCCTGGAGTATAATAGGAGGGGTGGTTGAGCAGTTCTTC
TRBJ2-7 11 TRBV20-1 NA NA CSAAQAYEQYF TGCAGTGCTGCACAGGCATACGAGCAGTACTTC
TRBJ2-5 14 TRBV19 TRBD2 many CASSPGGLGETQYF TGTGCCAGTAGTCCCGGGGGACTAGGGGAGACCCAGTACTTC
TRBJ1-2 14 TRBV5-1 NA NA CASSSGTLYYGYTF TGCGCCAGCAGCTCGGGGACATTGTACTATGGCTACACCTTC
TRBJ2-2 13 TRBV7-6 NA few CASSRAGSGELFF TGTGCCAGCAGCCGGGCCGGGAGCGGGGAGCTGTTTTTT
TRBJ1-2 13 TRBV6-5 TRBD1 NA CASSWTGGKGYTF TGTGCCAGCAGCTGGACAGGGGGAAAGGGCTACACCTTC
TRBJ2-7 14 TRBV5-8 TRBD2 NA CASKLAGGTYEQYF TGTGCCAGCAAACTAGCGGGGGGAACTTACGAGCAGTACTTC
TRBJ2-7 14 TRBV11-2 NA NA CASTQEGTIYEQYF TGTGCCAGCACCCAAGAAGGAACTATCTACGAGCAGTACTTC
TRBJ2-3 14 TRBV11-2 NA NA CASSLGPATDTQYF TGTGCCAGCAGCTTAGGACCAGCCACAGATACGCAGTATTTT
TRBJ2-5 14 TRBV27 TRBD2 NA CASREAGVGETQYF TGTGCCAGCAGAGAAGCGGGAGTAGGAGAGACCCAGTACTTC
TRBJ1-4 15 TRBV7-8 NA NA CASSSKTSYYEKLFF TGTGCCAGCAGCTCCAAGACAAGTTACTACGAAAAACTGTTTTTT
TRBJ2-6 15 TRBV15 NA NA CATSRTGSGANVLTF TGTGCCACCAGCAGAACAGGGTCTGGGGCCAACGTCCTGACTTTC
TRBJ2-5 13 TRBV19 NA NA CASSGTAQETQYF TGTGCCAGTAGTGGAACAGCCCAAGAGACCCAGTACTTC
TRBJ2-5 14 TRBV9 TRBD2 NA CASNQAGGQETQYF TGTGCCAGCAACCAAGCGGGGGGGCAAGAGACCCAGTACTTC
TRBJ1-1 16 TRBV9 NA NA CASSVGLDSPNTEAFF TGTGCCAGCAGCGTAGGTCTGGACAGTCCGAACACTGAAGCTTTCTTT
TRBJ2-3 15 TRBV6-6 NA NA CASSYPAQGADTQYF TGTGCCAGCAGTTACCCTGCCCAGGGAGCAGATACGCAGTATTTT
TRBJ2-3 17 TRBV7-3 NA NA CASSERPLGGSTDTQYF TGTGCCAGCAGCGAAAGGCCTCTGGGCGGAAGCACAGATACGCAGTATTTT
TRBJ2-1 16 TRBV5-4 TRBD2 NA CASSPWTSGRYNEQFF TGTGCCAGCAGCCCCTGGACTAGCGGCCGTTACAATGAGCAGTTCTTC
TRBJ2-5 10 TRBV20-1 NA NA CSAQVETQYF TGCAGTGCCCAAGTGGAGACCCAGTACTTC
TRBJ2-1 15 TRBV5-1 TRBD2 NA CASSSGLTTYNEQFF TGCGCCAGCAGCTCGGGACTAACCACCTACAATGAGCAGTTCTTC
TRBJ2-1 14 TRBV5-1 NA NA CASSLDSTYNEQFF TGCGCCAGCAGCTTGGACAGTACCTACAATGAGCAGTTCTTC
TRBJ1-1 14 TRBV2 NA NA CASKLSWSDTEAFF TGTGCCAGTAAGTTATCCTGGTCGGACACTGAAGCTTTCTTT
TRBJ2-5 14 TRBV19 NA NA CASSIGRTEETQYF TGTGCCAGTAGTATAGGCCGGACAGAAGAGACCCAGTACTTC
TRBJ1-5 13 TRBV2 TRBD1 NA CASRWDRSQPQHF TGTGCCAGCAGGTGGGACAGAAGTCAGCCCCAGCATTTT
TRBJ2-1 14 TRBV2 NA NA CASQASLGYNEQFF TGTGCCTCCCAAGCGAGCCTGGGCTACAATGAGCAGTTCTTC
TRBJ2-3 15 TRBV5-1 NA NA CASSPDGITADTQYF TGCGCCAGCAGCCCGGACGGCATTACGGCAGATACGCAGTATTTT
TRBJ2-7 8 TRBV30 NA NA CAHRFQCF TGTGCCCACAGGTTCCAGTGCTTC
TRBJ1-3 15 TRBV6-1 NA NA CASSELGQGRNTIYF TGTGCCAGCAGTGAATTAGGCCAGGGCAGAAACACCATATATTTT
TRBJ1-4 17 TRBV12-5 NA once CASGLGSTGTYREKLFF TGTGCTAGTGGTTTGGGATCTACCGGGACCTATCGTGAAAAACTGTTTTTT
TRBJ2-5 15 TRBV5-1 NA NA CASSLTRGSMETQYF TGCGCCAGCAGCTTGACTAGGGGGAGTATGGAGACCCAGTACTTC
TRBJ1-3 17 TRBV28 TRBD1 few CASSSTSYRGTGNTIYF TGTGCCAGCAGTTCCACCTCTTACAGGGGAACTGGAAACACCATATATTTT
TRBJ2-5 14 TRBV7-8 NA once CASSLEARWETQYF TGTGCCAGCAGCTTAGAGGCTCGGTGGGAGACCCAGTACTTC
TRBJ2-5 15 TRBV7-3 TRBD2 few CASSSGLAGGETQYF TGTGCCAGCAGCTCGGGACTAGCGGGAGGCGAGACCCAGTACTTC
TRBJ1-2 13 TRBV30 TRBD1 few CAWARDSSGGYTF TGTGCCTGGGCCCGGGACAGCTCGGGTGGCTACACCTTC
TRBJ2-1 12 TRBV19 NA NA CASSILFGEQFF TGTGCCAGTAGTATCCTATTTGGCGAGCAGTTCTTC